Listed here are 20 T cell receptor beta chains from one sample, sequenced in a study of CD8+ T cells in alopecia areata. This sample's treatment: oral pan-JAK inhibitor, 5-10 mg twice daily. Sequencing relied on a cDNA template that was reverse transcribed from extracted RNA. The repertoire was sequenced with immunoSEQ multiplex PCR; TCRdb's copy has only in-frame clones and lacks some. This table holds 150,000 to 200,000 clones, around three fifths found once. The sample in question was CD4+ T cells sorted from blood, obtained at week 24, from a patient treated with tofacitinib. These receptors came from a human donor with alopecia areata.

This clone was seen only a few times. This chain links TRBV29-1 with TRBJ2-7; D call uncertain. V shed 6 bases and J shed 7 bases, with 13 bases lying between them. CDR3 length equals 11 residues. The germline gives CDR1 SQVTM, CDR2 ANQGSEA. The DNA for the CDR3 is TGCAGCGTCCGTGGTTCGCGGGAGCAGTACTTC. Translation: CSVRGSREQYF.

The chain recombines TRBV29-1 with TRBJ1-1; TRBD1 agrees at 10 bases. Germline CDR1 SQVTM, CDR2 ANQGSEA. Losses at the gene ends were 8 bases for V and 5 bases for J; bases not matched to a gene: 11. This CDR3 has 14 residues. CDR3 bases: TGCAGCACCTCGTTGGGGGACAGGGGTACTGAAGCTTTCTTT. It yields the protein CSTSLGDRGTEAFF.

The chain employs TRBV7-2 and TRBJ2-1; no reliable D call. V was trimmed by 3 bases and J by 1 base, leaving 10 bases between them. Germline V gives CDR1 SGHTA, CDR2 FQGNSA. The CDR3 extends over 15 amino acids. The chain's CDR3 is CASSLVYSSYNEQFF. The CDR3, as DNA: TGTGCCAGCAGCTTGGTATACAGTTCCTACAATGAGCAGTTCTTC.

The CDR3, as DNA: TGTGCCAGCTCACCGCGGGAGGGGAAGAGACCCCAGTACTTC. Encoded protein: CASSPREGKRPQYF. The chain carries TRBV18 and TRBJ2-5, with 9 bases lining up with TRBD2. V trimming: 3 bases; J trimming: 9 bases; junction bases outside the gene matches: 8. Germline V gene data show CDR1 as KGHSH and CDR2 as LQKENI. The CDR3 totals 14 residues.

The V call is TRBV14, the J call TRBJ2-1; TRBD1 is a possible D gene (6 bases). Germline CDR1 reads SGHDN; CDR2 reads FVKESK. The CDR3 totals 14 residues. V lost 1 base and J 6 bases, leaving 10 bases between the germline ends. CDR3 DNA: TGTGCCAGCAGCCAAGGGACAGTGGTCAATGAGCAGTTCTTC. Protein: CASSQGTVVNEQFF.

This clone was counted a few times. This chain links TRBV29-1 with TRBJ1-4; 11 bases line up with TRBD1. J gave up 7 bases and V 6 bases, and 4 bases lay outside the gene matches. From germline, CDR1 is SQVTM and CDR2 ANQGSEA. CDR3 size: 13 residues. CDR3 nucleotides: TGCAGCGTCACCGGGACAGGGGGTGAAAAACTGTTTTTT. Residues: CSVTGTGGEKLFF.

The gene calls are TRBV4-1 and TRBJ2-1; D remains ambiguous. This CDR3 is 12 amino acids long. V was cut by 0 bases and J by 10 bases, with 7 bases left in between. Germline CDR1 is MGHRA and CDR2 is YSYEKL. CDR3 DNA: TGCGCCAGCAGCCAAGAGCTGGGCGAGCAGTTCTTC. Protein sequence: CASSQELGEQFF.

The genes are TRBV6-5 and TRBJ1-1; D unclear. The CDR3 runs to 14 residues. The V and J ends lost 0 bases and 2 bases respectively, with 7 bases between them. Germline V CDR1 and CDR2: MNHEY, SVGAGI. The CDR3 DNA follows: TGTGCCAGCAGTTACTCGACGGGAAACACTGAAGCTTTCTTT. It translates to CASSYSTGNTEAFF.

This clone has a handful of counts. CDR3 sequence (DNA): TGTGCCAGCAGTTACGGTCTTCCGGGGGTCATGGATGAGCAGTTCTTC. The encoded protein is CASSYGLPGVMDEQFF. The gene calls are TRBV6-5 and TRBJ2-1; possible D gene TRBD2, 6 bases. The germline V gene has CDR1 MNHEY and CDR2 SVGAGI. V dropped 2 bases and J dropped 8 bases, with 19 bases sitting between them. The CDR3 contains 16 residues.

The CDR3 region is CASSMALYGYTF. CDR3 in DNA: TGTGCCAGCAGCATGGCCCTTTATGGCTACACCTTC. V usage is TRBV21-1 and J usage is TRBJ1-2; TRBD1, the table's D call, lacks a check against the DNA. TRBV21-1 is a recognized pseudogene. The length of the CDR3 is 12 residues.

The chain links TRBV30 to TRBJ1-1; tentatively, D is TRBD1 (5 bases). CDR1 and CDR2 (germline): GTSNPN, SVGIG (reference sequence). The CDR3 covers 11 residues. The CDR3 spells CAHTGLPRAFF. CDR3 in DNA: TGTGCTCATACGGGACTCCCACGGGCTTTCTTT.

The V gene is TRBV30, the J gene TRBJ2-1, with 8 bases that match TRBD2. The CDR3 covers 15 residues. CDR1 is GTSNPN, CDR2 SVGIG, per germline (reference sequence). V was pared by 4 bases and J by 9 bases, with 14 bases of the junction left unmatched. CDR3 amino acids: CAWKLAGQWVGEQFF. Here the CDR3 DNA reads TGTGCCTGGAAGTTAGCGGGGCAATGGGTAGGTGAGCAGTTCTTC.

Comment on this clone: In the same sample, other DNA sequences code for this CDR3. The chain carries TRBV4-3 and TRBJ1-5; D is unresolved. Trimming removed 0 bases at V and 6 bases at J, with 9 bases between. The CDR3 sequence is 14 residues long. CDR1 and CDR2 (germline): LGHNA, YSLEER. As DNA, the CDR3 is TGCGCCAGCAGCCAAGAGGACGGGGTTCAGCCCCAGCATTTT. Its protein is CASSQEDGVQPQHF.

The gene calls are TRBV5-6 and TRBJ2-7, with a possible D match to TRBD2 (5 bases). The V end was cut by 2 bases, the J end by 0 bases, with 6 bases between. Germline V lookup: CDR1 SGHDT, CDR2 YYEEEE. CDR3 size: 13 residues. CDR3 nucleotide sequence: TGTGCCAGCAGCTTCCGGGACTCCTACGAGCAGTACTTC. Its translation: CASSFRDSYEQYF. Using reference TRBV5-6 and TRBJ2-7 for the parts outside the CDR3, the full variable domain is DAGVTQSPTHLIKTRGQQVTLRCSPKSGHDTVSWYQQALGQGPQFIFQYYEEEERQRGNFPDRFSGHQFPNYSSELNVNALLLGDSALYLCASSFRDSYEQYFGPGTRLTVT.

The V call is TRBV11-2, the J call TRBJ2-7; 8 nucleotides line up with TRBD1. V was pared by 6 bases and J by 7 bases, with 14 bases of the junction left unmatched. CDR1 and CDR2 (germline): SGHAT, FQNNGV. CDR3 length: 15 amino acids. The CDR3 sequence is CASSRRGQGRWEQYF. The CDR3 DNA is TGTGCCAGCAGTCGACGAGGACAGGGAAGGTGGGAGCAGTACTTC.

The chain recombines TRBV30 with TRBJ2-7; D not certain. CDR1 and CDR2 from the germline V gene are GTSNPN and SVGIG (reference sequence). This CDR3 spans 12 amino acids. Trimming left V 8 bases short and J 2 bases short, with 13 bases between. CDR3 loop: CALGGSTYEQYF. Here the CDR3 DNA reads TGTGCCCTAGGTGGATCGACCTACGAGCAGTACTTC.

This clone came up many times. The chain is built from TRBV9 and TRBJ1-5; 10 nucleotides match TRBD1. The length of the CDR3 is 16 residues. The germline gives CDR1 SGDLS, CDR2 YYNGEE. J lost 5 bases, V lost 3 bases, and 8 bases had no gene match. CDR3 in DNA: TGTGCCAGCAGCGCAGATCCCGGGACAGGGGATCAGCCCCAGCATTTT. Translation: CASSADPGTGDQPQHF.

This sequence joins TRBV30 and TRBJ1-6; 8 bases align to TRBD1. CDR1 and CDR2 from the germline V gene are GTSNPN and SVGIG (reference sequence). V lost 0 bases and J lost 5; bases outside the gene matches: 0. The CDR3 loop spans 14 amino acids. CDR3 coding DNA: TGTGCCTGGAGTGTGGGACAGGATAATTCACCCCTCCACTTT. Amino acid sequence: CAWSVGQDNSPLHF.

This clone was counted only a few times. The rearrangement uses TRBV11-3 and TRBJ1-4; 8 bases map to TRBD1. With V trimmed by 5 bases and J by 5 bases, 7 bases remained unmatched. The CDR3 has 15 amino acids. Germline V gene lookup returns CDR1 SGHNT and CDR2 YENEEA. The CDR3 is CASSPRRQGNEKLFF. As DNA, the CDR3 is TGTGCCAGCAGCCCCCGAAGACAGGGGAATGAAAAACTGTTTTTT. Filled out from reference TRBV11-3 and TRBJ1-4, the complete variable domain reads EAGVVQSPRYKIIEKKQPVAFWCNPISGHNTLYWYLQNLGQGPELLIRYENEEAVDDSQLPKDRFSAERLKGVDSTLKIQPAELGDSAVYLCASSPRRQGNEKLFFGSGTQLSVL.

The count of this clone is one. The chain employs TRBV19 and TRBJ1-6, with 8 bases identical to TRBD1. The J segment lost 4 bases and the V segment lost 5 bases, leaving 7 bases of the junction unmatched. From germline, CDR1 is LNHDA and CDR2 SQIVND (reference sequence). The CDR3 is 16 residues long. CDR3: CASSPTTGAYNSPLHF. CDR3 sequence (DNA): TGTGCCAGTAGTCCGACGACAGGGGCGTATAATTCACCCCTCCACTTT.